This note documents a single T cell receptor (beta chain) sequence. What it binds is not known. The sample originates from a study of post-analysis software for immune sequencing data. The study's findings and limits: Patients had higher frequencies than controls of about five TRBV segments, including TRBV5-6, TRBV5-1 and TRBV20-1.

This CDR3 has 15 residues. The V gene's germline CDR1 is SQVTM and CDR2 ANQGSEA. With V trimmed by 7 bases and J by 8 bases, 18 bases remained unmatched. Prepared TCR beta cDNA libraries contained unique molecular identifiers. Using its own MiXCR run on the PCR reads, TCRdb lists one record per CDR3 protein. The top ten clones hold roughly 5% of a sample with 650,000 to 900,000 distinct CDR3 sequences, approximately 44% of them seen once. The chain carries TRBV29-1 and TRBJ1-2; 8 bases align to TRBD1. The clonotype was recovered from a girl between 10 and 17 years old with multiple sclerosis. The sequenced material came from blood. The CDR3 region has the DNA TGCAGCGCGCGGACAGGGAGGGTTGCCGCGCGGGGCTACACCTTC. Residues: CSARTGRVAARGYTF.